This T cell receptor beta chain stems from a study of blood T cell repertoires in COVID-19. V was shortened by 6 bases and J by 1 base, with 27 bases between the two germline ends. The germline gives CDR1 MNHEY, CDR2 SMNVEV (reference sequence). This CDR3 has 19 amino acids. Repertoires were generated with immunoSEQ multiplex PCR, while TCRdb's copy carries only in-frame clones and drops some. Here the sample spans some 200,000 clones, approximately 82% being singletons. This sequence joins TRBV27 and TRBJ1-2, with a weak D call TRBD1 (6 bases). The source material was peripheral blood. The receptor's source is a woman in her thirties or forties with acute or convalescent COVID-19. The CDR3 DNA follows: TGTGCCAGCAGACGTCCGACCAGCCAACCGGGACACCTTAACTATGGCTACACCTTC. Residues: CASRRPTSQPGHLNYGYTF.